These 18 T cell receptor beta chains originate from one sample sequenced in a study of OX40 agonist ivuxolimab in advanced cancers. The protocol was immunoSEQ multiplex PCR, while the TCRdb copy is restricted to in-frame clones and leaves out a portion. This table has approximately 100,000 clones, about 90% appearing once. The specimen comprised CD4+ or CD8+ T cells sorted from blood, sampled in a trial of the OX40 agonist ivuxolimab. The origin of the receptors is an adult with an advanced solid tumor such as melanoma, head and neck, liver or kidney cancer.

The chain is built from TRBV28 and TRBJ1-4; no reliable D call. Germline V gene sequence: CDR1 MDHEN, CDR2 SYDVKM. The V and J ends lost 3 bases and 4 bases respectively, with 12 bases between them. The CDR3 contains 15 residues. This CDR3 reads CASSFIRGGNEKLFF. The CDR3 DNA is TGTGCCAGCAGTTTTATACGGGGAGGTAATGAAAAACTGTTTTTT.

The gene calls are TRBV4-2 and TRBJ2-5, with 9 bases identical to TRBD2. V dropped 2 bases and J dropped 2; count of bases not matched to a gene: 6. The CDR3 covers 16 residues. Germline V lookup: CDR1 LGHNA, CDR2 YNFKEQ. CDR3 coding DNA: TGTGCCAGCAGCCAATCCAGCGGGGGGCAACAAGAGACCCAGTACTTC. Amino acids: CASSQSSGGQQETQYF.

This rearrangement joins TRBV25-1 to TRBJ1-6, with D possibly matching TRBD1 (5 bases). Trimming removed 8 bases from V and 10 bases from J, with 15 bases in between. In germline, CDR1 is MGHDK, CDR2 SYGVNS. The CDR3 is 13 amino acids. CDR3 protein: CASRGQGGSPLHF. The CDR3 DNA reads TGTGCCAGCCGAGGGCAGGGTGGCTCACCCCTCCACTTT.

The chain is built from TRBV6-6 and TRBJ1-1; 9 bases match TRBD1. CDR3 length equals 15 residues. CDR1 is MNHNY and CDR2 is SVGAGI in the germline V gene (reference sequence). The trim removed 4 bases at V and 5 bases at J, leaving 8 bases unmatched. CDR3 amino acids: CASSFQQGAGTEAFF. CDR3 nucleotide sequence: TGTGCCAGCAGTTTCCAACAGGGGGCCGGGACTGAAGCTTTCTTT.

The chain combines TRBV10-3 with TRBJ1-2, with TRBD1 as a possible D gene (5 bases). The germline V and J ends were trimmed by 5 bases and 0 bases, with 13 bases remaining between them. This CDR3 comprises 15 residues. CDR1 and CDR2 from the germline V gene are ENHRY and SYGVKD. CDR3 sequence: CAISRGGFANYGYTF. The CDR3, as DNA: TGTGCCATCAGTCGGGGGGGGTTTGCTAACTATGGCTACACCTTC.

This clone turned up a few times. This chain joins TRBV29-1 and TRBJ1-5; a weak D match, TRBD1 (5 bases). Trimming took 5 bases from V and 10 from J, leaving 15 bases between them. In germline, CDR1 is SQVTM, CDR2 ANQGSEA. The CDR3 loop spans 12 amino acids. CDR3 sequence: CSVWGSGGPQHF. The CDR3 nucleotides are TGCAGCGTTTGGGGCTCCGGGGGTCCCCAGCATTTT.

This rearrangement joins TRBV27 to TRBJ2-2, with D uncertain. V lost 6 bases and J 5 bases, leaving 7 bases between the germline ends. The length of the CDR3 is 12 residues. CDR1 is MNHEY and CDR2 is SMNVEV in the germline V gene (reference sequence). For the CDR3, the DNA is TGTGCCAGCAGCAGACCGACCGGGGAGCTGTTTTTT. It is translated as CASSRPTGELFF.

This chain's CDR3 is CASRLDSNYGYTF. CDR3 bases: TGTGCCAGCAGACTCGACAGTAACTATGGCTACACCTTC. This chain joins TRBV7-9 and TRBJ1-2; tentative D call: TRBD1 (5 bases). CDR1 is SEHNR, CDR2 FQNEAQ, per germline (reference sequence). This CDR3 is 13 amino acids long. Trimming removed 6 bases at V and 1 base at J, with 9 bases between. Full variable domain (missing parts from reference TRBV7-9 and TRBJ1-2): DTGVSQNPRHKITKRGQNVTFRCDPISEHNRLYWYRQTLGQGPEFLTYFQNEAQLEKSRLLSDRFSAERPKGSFSTLEIQRTEQGDSAMYLCASRLDSNYGYTFGSGTRLTVV.

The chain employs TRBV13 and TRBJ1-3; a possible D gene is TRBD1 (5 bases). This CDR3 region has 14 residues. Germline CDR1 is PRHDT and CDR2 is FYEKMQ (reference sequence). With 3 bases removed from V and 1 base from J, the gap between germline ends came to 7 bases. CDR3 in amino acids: CASSFRGSGNTIYF. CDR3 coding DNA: TGTGCCAGCAGCTTTAGGGGTTCTGGAAACACCATATATTTT.

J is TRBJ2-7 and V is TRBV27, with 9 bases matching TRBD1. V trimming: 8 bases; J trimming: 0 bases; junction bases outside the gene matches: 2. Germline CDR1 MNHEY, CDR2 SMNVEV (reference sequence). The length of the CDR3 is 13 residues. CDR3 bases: TGTGCCAGCCCGGGACAGGGCTCCTACGAGCAGTACTTC. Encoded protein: CASPGQGSYEQYF.

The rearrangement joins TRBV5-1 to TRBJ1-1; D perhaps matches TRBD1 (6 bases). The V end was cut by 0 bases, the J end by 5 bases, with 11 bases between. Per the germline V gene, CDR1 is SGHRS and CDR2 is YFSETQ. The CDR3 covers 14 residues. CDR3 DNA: TGCGCCAGCAGCTTGGAGGGGGGCGAGACTGAAGCTTTCTTT. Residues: CASSLEGGETEAFF.

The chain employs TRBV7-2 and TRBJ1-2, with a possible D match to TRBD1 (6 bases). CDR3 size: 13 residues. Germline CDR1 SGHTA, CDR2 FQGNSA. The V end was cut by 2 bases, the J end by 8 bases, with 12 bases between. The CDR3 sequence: CASSLSGERGYTF. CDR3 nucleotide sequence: TGTGCCAGCAGCTTATCAGGGGAGAGGGGCTACACCTTC. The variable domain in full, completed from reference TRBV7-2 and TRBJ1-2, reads GAGVSQSPSNKVTEKGKDVELRCDPISGHTALYWYRQSLGQGLEFLIYFQGNSAPDKSGLPSDRFSAERTGGSVSTLTIQRTQQEDSAVYLCASSLSGERGYTFGSGTRLTVV.

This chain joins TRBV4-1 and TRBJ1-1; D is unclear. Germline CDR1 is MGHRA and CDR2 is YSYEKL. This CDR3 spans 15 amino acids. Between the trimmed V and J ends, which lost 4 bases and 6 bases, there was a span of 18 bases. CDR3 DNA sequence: TGCGCCAGCAGCCCCCGATTGGAGCAGAGGGCTGAAGCTTTCTTT. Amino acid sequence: CASSPRLEQRAEAFF.

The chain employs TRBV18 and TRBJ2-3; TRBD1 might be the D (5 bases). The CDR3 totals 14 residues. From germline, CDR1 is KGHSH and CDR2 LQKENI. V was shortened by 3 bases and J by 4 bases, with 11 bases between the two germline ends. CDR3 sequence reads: CASSPTGSADTQYF. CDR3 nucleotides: TGTGCCAGCTCACCCACAGGTTCGGCAGATACGCAGTATTTT.

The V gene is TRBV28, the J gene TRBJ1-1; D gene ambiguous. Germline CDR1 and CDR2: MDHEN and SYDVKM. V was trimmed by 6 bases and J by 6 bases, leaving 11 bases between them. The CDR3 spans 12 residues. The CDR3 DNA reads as TGTGCCAGCAGCACCTACCCTGCTGAAGCTTTCTTT. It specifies CASSTYPAEAFF.

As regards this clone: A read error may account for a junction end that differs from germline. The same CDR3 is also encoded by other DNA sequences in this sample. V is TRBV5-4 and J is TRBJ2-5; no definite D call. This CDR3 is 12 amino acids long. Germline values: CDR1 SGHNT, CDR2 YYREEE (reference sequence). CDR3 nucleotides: TGCGCCAGCAGCTTGGACCAAGAGACCCAGTACTTC. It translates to CASSLDQETQYF.

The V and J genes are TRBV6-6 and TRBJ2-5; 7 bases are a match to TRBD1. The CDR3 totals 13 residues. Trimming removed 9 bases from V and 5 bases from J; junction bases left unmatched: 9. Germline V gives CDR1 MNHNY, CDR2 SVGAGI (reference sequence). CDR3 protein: CASSDRPVETQYF. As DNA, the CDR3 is TGTGCCAGTTCGGACAGGCCGGTGGAGACCCAGTACTTC.

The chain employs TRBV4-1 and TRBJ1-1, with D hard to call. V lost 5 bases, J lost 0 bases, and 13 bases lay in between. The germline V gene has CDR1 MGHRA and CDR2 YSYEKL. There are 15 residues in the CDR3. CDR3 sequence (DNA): TGCGCCAGCAGCATTCACGAGGGTTTGAACACTGAAGCTTTCTTT. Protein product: CASSIHEGLNTEAFF.